The rows below give T cell receptor beta chains drawn from one sample of a study of cytomegalovirus exposure and HLA in healthy donors. TCRdb's table, derived via immunoSEQ multiplex PCR, lists solely in-frame clones and lacks some. In total, the table holds 25,000 to 30,000 clones. The sequenced sample was PBMCs. The receptors shown here come from a young man in good health and CMV-seronegative. Each CDR3 is given with its conserved first and last residue. Fields, in order: J gene, V gene, D gene, CDR3 protein, CDR3 DNA. The D gene is left open where the match is weak.

>TRBJ1-1|TRBV6-5|NA
CASQESYGGTEAFF
TGTGCCAGCCAAGAAAGTTATGGAGGCACTGAAGCTTTCTTT
>TRBJ2-7|TRBV7-9|NA
CASSSSVTYEQYF
TGTGCCAGCAGCTCTAGCGTGACCTACGAGCAGTACTTC
>TRBJ2-1|TRBV27|NA
CASSNPAREEQFF
TGTGCCAGCAGCAACCCTGCGAGGGAGGAGCAGTTCTTC
>TRBJ2-4|TRBV18|NA
CASSPPVAKNIQYF
TGTGCCAGCTCACCCCCAGTAGCCAAAAACATTCAGTACTTC
>TRBJ1-1|TRBV6-5|NA
CASSYSAGYGNTEAFF
TGTGCCAGCAGTTACTCAGCCGGGTACGGTAACACTGAAGCTTTCTTT
>TRBJ2-7|TRBV14|TRBD1
CASSHLQGAQEQYF
TGTGCCAGCAGCCATCTGCAGGGGGCACAAGAGCAGTACTTC
>TRBJ2-3|TRBV6-4|TRBD2
CASSDSSGGADTQYF
TGTGCCAGCAGTGACTCAAGCGGGGGGGCAGATACGCAGTATTTT
>TRBJ1-2|TRBV19|NA
CASSIRENYGYTF
TGTGCCAGTAGTATTCGAGAGAACTATGGCTACACCTTC
>TRBJ2-4|TRBV28|NA
CASSSDQDSLAKNIQYF
TGTGCCAGCAGCTCCGACCAGGATTCTCTAGCCAAAAACATTCAGTACTTC
>TRBJ2-5|TRBV30|TRBD2
CAWQGLAGTAQYF
TGTGCCTGGCAAGGGCTAGCGGGGACGGCCCAGTACTTC
>TRBJ2-2|TRBV30|NA
CAWSVNRVSGELFF
TGTGCCTGGAGTGTTAACAGGGTCTCCGGGGAGCTGTTTTTT
>TRBJ1-2|TRBV7-9|NA
CASSPSAASSGYGYTF
TGTGCCAGCAGCCCTTCAGCAGCGTCTTCGGGCTATGGCTACACCTTC
>TRBJ2-2|TRBV19|NA
CASSIASEAGELFF
TGTGCCAGTAGTATAGCTAGCGAGGCGGGGGAGCTGTTTTTT
>TRBJ1-1|TRBV9|NA
CASSVGRGHTEAFF
TGTGCCAGCAGCGTAGGGCGCGGTCACACTGAAGCTTTCTTT
>TRBJ1-2|TRBV7-9|NA
CASSLLRYNYGYTF
TGTGCCAGCAGCTTACTCAGATATAACTATGGCTACACCTTC
>TRBJ1-5|TRBV9|NA
CASSYNTRGSNQPQHF
TGTGCCAGCAGCTACAATACCAGGGGATCCAATCAGCCCCAGCATTTT
>TRBJ2-5|TRBV5-1|TRBD2
CASSFSGSSYLQETQYF
TGCGCCAGCAGCTTTAGCGGGAGTAGTTACCTCCAAGAGACCCAGTACTTC
>TRBJ2-5|TRBV2|NA
CASGLAEETQYF
TGTGCCAGCGGATTAGCGGAAGAGACCCAGTACTTC
>TRBJ2-7|TRBV9|TRBD2
CASSVATGGGPYEQYF
TGTGCCAGCAGCGTAGCTACGGGCGGGGGTCCCTACGAGCAGTACTTC
>TRBJ2-1|TRBV7-2|NA
CASSLLGPPYNEQFF
TGTGCCAGCAGCTTATTGGGGCCCCCCTACAATGAGCAGTTCTTC
>TRBJ1-2|TRBV6-6|NA
CASSYHPINYGYTF
TGTGCCAGCAGTTACCACCCTATTAACTATGGCTACACCTTC
>TRBJ2-7|TRBV11-2|NA
CASSLSQDYEQYF
TGTGCCAGCAGCTTATCACAGGACTACGAGCAGTACTTC
>TRBJ1-2|TRBV29-1|NA
CSVNLRPESGYTF
TGCAGCGTTAATCTACGCCCCGAGAGTGGCTACACCTTC
>TRBJ2-7|TRBV6-1|NA
CASSELGADEQYF
TGTGCCAGCAGTGAGTTAGGGGCGGACGAGCAGTACTTC
>TRBJ2-7|TRBV28|TRBD2
CASSTSGTSGGEQYF
TGTGCCAGCAGTACCTCCGGGACTAGCGGAGGCGAGCAGTACTTC
>TRBJ2-5|TRBV7-9|TRBD2
CASSESTGGVETQYF
TGTGCCAGCAGCGAGAGTACGGGGGGGGTAGAGACCCAGTACTTC
>TRBJ2-3|TRBV7-9|NA
CASSLQSGLRTDTQYF
TGTGCCAGCAGCTTACAATCAGGGCTCCGCACAGATACGCAGTATTTT
>TRBJ2-7|TRBV5-1|TRBD1
CASRTGTGFYEQYF
TGCGCCAGCAGGACGGGGACAGGGTTTTACGAGCAGTACTTC
>TRBJ2-7|TRBV7-8|TRBD1
CASSYGTGTDEQYF
TGTGCCAGCAGCTACGGGACAGGGACGGACGAGCAGTACTTC
>TRBJ1-2|TRBV10-3|NA
CAISTILKRGYYGYTF
TGTGCCATCAGCACCATTCTCAAGAGGGGGTACTATGGCTACACCTTC
>TRBJ1-2|TRBV28|NA
CASSLPTGDYGYTF
TGTGCCAGCAGTTTACCCACAGGTGATTATGGCTACACCTTC
>TRBJ1-1|TRBV2|NA
CASSEFPGEAFF
TGTGCCAGCAGTGAATTTCCAGGAGAAGCTTTCTTT
>TRBJ1-1|TRBV7-9|NA
CASSLATVNTEAFF
TGTGCCAGCAGCTTAGCTACGGTTAACACTGAAGCTTTCTTT
>TRBJ2-7|TRBV6-5|NA
CASSPRQDPTEQYF
TGTGCCAGCAGTCCGCGACAAGACCCTACCGAGCAGTACTTC
>TRBJ2-6|TRBV18|NA
CASSPSAGANVLTF
TGTGCCAGCTCACCCAGTGCTGGGGCCAACGTCCTGACTTTC
>TRBJ1-3|TRBV6-5|NA
CASSYDFLGGLNTIYF
TGTGCCAGCAGTTACGACTTCCTGGGTGGGTTAAACACCATATATTTT
>TRBJ2-3|TRBV5-1|NA
CASSAWSTAVADTQYF
TGCGCCAGCAGCGCATGGAGTACTGCGGTCGCAGATACGCAGTATTTT
>TRBJ1-5|TRBV10-2|TRBD1
CASSGGQGPYQPQHF
TGCGCCAGCAGTGGGGGACAGGGGCCTTATCAGCCCCAGCATTTT
>TRBJ1-2|TRBV7-9|NA
CASSLAGSGYTF
TGTGCCAGCAGCTTAGCGGGCTCTGGCTACACCTTC
>TRBJ2-1|TRBV30|NA
CAWSVSTNEQFF
TGTGCCTGGAGTGTATCTACTAACGAGCAGTTCTTC
>TRBJ2-7|TRBV28|NA
CASSLDNHYEQYF
TGTGCCAGCAGTTTGGACAACCACTACGAGCAGTACTTC
>TRBJ1-2|TRBV30|TRBD1
CAWSVAQGGGYTF
TGTGCCTGGAGTGTGGCACAGGGGGGCGGCTACACCTTC
>TRBJ2-1|TRBV29-1|TRBD1
CSVDRQGSGDNEQFF
TGCAGCGTTGACCGACAGGGGTCGGGCGACAATGAGCAGTTCTTC
>TRBJ2-7|TRBV5-1|NA
CASSVTGGEDYEQYF
TGCGCCAGCAGCGTCACAGGCGGGGAGGACTACGAGCAGTACTTC
>TRBJ2-1|TRBV15|TRBD2
CATSRDWVAGDNEQFF
TGTGCCACCAGCAGAGATTGGGTAGCGGGGGACAATGAGCAGTTCTTC
>TRBJ2-5|TRBV5-1|NA
CASSADSSETQYF
TGCGCCAGCAGCGCGGACAGCTCCGAGACCCAGTACTTC
>TRBJ2-7|TRBV5-1|TRBD1
CASSFTGVGYEQYF
TGCGCCAGCAGTTTCACAGGGGTGGGCTACGAGCAGTACTTC
>TRBJ2-7|TRBV5-8|TRBD1
CASNDRAPYEQYF
TGTGCCAGCAACGACAGGGCACCCTACGAGCAGTACTTC
>TRBJ2-7|TRBV2|TRBD2
CASLSGRQYF
TGTGCCAGCCTGAGCGGGAGGCAGTACTTC
>TRBJ1-1|TRBV13|NA
CASSLGGAWAFF
TGTGCCAGCAGCTTAGGGGGGGCTTGGGCTTTCTTT